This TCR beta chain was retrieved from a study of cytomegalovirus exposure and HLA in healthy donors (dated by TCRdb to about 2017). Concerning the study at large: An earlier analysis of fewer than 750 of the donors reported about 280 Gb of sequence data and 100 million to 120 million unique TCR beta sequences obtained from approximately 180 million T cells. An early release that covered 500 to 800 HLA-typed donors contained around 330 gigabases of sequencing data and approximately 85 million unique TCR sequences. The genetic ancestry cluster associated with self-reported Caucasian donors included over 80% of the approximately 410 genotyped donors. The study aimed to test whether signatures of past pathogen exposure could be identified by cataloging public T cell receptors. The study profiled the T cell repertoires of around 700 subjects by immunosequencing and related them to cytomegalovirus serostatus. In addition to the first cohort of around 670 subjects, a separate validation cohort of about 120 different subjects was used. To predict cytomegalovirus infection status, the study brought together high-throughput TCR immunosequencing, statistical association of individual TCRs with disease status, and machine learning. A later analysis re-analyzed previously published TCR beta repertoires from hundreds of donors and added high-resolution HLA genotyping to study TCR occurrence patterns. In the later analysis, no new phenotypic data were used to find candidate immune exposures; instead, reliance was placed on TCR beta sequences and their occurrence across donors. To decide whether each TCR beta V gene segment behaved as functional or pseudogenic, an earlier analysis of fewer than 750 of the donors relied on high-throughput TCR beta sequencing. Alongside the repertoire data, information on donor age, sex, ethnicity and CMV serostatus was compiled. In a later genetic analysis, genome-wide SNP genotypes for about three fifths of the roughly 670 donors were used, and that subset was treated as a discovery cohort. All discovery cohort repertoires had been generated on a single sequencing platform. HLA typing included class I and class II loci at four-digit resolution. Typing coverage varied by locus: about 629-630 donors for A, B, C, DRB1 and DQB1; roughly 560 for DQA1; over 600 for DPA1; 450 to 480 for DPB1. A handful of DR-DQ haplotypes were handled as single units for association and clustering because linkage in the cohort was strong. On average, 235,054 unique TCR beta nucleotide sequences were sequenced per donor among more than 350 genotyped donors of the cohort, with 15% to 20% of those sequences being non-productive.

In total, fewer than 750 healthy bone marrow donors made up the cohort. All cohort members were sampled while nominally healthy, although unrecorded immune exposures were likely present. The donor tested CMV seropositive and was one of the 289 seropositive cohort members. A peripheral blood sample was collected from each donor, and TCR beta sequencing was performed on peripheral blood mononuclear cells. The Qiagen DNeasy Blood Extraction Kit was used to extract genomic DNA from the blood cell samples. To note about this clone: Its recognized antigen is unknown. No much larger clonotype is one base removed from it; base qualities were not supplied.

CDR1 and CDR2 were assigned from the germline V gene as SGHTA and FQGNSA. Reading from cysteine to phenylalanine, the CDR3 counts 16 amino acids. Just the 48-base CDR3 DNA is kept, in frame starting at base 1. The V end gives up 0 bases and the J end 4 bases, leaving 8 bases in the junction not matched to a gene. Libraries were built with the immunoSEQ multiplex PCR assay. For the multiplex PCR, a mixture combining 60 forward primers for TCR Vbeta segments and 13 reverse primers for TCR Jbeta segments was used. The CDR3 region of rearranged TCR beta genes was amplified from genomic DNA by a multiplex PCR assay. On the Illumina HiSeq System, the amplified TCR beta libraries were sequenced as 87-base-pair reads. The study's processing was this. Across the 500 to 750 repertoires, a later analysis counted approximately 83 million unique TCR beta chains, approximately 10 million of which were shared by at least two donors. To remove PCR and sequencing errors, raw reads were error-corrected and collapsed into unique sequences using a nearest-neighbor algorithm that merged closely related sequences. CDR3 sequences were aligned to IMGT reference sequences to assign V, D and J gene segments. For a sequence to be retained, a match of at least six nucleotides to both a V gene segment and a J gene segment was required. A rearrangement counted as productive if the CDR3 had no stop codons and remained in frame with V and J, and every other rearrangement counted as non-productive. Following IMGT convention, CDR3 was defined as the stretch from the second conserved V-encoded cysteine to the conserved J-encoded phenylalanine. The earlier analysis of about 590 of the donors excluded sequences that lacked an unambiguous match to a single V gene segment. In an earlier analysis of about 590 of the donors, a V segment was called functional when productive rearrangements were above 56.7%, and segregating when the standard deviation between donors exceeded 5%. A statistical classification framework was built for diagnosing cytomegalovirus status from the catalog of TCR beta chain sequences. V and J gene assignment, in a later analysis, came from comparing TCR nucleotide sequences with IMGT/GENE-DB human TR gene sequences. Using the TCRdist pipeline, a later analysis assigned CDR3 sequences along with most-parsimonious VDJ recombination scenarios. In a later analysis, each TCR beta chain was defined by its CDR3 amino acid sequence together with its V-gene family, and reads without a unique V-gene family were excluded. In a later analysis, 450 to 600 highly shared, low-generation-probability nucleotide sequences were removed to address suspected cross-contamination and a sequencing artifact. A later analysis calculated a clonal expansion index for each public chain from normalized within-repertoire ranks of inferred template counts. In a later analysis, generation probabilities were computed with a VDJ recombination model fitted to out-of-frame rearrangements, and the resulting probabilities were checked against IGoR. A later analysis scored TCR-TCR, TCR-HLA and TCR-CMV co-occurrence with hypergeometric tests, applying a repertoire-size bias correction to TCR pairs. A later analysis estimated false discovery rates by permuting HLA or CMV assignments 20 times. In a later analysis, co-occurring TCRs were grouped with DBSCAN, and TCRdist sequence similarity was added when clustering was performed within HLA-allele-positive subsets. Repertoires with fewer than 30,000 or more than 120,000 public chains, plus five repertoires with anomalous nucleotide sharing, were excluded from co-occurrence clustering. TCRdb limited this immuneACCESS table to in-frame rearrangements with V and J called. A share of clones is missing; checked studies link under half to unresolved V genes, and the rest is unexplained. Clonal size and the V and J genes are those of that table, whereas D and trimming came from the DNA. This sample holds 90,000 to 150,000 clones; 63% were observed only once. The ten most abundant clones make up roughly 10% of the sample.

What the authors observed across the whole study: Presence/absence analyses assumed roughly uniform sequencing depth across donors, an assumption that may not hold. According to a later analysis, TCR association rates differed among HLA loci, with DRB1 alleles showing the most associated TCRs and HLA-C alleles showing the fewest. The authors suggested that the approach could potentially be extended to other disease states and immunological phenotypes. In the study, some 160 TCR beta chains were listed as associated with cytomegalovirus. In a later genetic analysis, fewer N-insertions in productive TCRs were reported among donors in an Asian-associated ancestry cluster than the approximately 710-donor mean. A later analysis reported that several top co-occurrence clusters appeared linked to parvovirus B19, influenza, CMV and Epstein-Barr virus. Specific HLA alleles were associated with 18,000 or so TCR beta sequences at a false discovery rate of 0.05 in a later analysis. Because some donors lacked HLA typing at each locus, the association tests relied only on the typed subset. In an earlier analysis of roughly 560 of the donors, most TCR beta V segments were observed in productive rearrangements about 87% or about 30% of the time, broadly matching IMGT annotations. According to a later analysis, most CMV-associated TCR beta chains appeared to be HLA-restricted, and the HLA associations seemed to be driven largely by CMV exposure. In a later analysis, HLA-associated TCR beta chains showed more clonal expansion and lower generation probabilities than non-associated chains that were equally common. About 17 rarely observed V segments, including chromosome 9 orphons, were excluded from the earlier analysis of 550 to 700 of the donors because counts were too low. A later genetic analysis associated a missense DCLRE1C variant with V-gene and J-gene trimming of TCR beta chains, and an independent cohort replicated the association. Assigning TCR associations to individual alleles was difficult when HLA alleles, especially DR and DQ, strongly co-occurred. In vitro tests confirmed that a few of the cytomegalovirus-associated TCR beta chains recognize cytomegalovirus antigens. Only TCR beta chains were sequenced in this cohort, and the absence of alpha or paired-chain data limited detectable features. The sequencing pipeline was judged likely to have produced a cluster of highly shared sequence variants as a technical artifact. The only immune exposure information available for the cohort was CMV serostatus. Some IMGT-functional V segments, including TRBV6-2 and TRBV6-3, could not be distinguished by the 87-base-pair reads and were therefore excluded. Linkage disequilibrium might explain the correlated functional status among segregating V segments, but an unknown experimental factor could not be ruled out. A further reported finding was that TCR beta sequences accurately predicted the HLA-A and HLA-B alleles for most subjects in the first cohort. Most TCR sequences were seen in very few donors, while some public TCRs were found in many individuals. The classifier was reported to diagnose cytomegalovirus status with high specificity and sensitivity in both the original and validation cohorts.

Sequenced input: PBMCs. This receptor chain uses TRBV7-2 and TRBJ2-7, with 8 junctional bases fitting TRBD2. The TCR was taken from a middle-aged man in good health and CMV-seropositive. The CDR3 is CASSLASGGAGYEQYF. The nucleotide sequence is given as TGTGCCAGCAGCTTAGCCTCCGGGGGGGCCGGTTACGAGCAGTACTTC. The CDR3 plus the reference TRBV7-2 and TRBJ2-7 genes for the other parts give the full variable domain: GAGVSQSPSNKVTEKGKDVELRCDPISGHTALYWYRQSLGQGLEFLIYFQGNSAPDKSGLPSDRFSAERTGGSVSTLTIQRTQQEDSAVYLCASSLASGGAGYEQYFGPGTRLTVT.